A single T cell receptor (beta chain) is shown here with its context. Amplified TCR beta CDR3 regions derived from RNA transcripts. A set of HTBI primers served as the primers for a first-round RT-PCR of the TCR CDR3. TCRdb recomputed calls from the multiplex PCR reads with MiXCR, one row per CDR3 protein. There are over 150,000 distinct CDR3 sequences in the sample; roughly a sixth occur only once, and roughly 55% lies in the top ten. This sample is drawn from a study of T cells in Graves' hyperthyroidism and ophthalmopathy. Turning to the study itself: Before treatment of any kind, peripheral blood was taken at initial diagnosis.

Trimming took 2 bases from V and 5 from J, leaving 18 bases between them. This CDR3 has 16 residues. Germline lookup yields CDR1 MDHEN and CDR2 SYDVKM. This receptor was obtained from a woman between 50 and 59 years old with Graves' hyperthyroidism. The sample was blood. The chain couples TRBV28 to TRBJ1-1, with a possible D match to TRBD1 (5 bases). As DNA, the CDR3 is TGTGCCAGCAGTTTACCGTTCGAGACAGTAATTACTGAAGCTTTCTTT. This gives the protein CASSLPFETVITEAFF.